The next 14 T cell receptor beta chains were all read from a single sample in a study of regulatory T cells in long-lasting Graves disease. Time point in this sample: newly diagnosed GD, antithyroid drugs for less than 3 months. RNA from PBMCs was the source of the TCR library. The authors built TCR beta libraries using iRepertoire HTBI primers and Arm-PCR of CDR3 regions. TCRdb recomputed calls from the multiplex PCR reads with MiXCR, one row per CDR3 protein. This sample has 440,000 or so distinct CDR3 sequences, with about 15% found just once. This sample also appeared in a second study, on T cells in Graves' hyperthyroidism and ophthalmopathy.

The sequences come from peripheral blood mononuclear cells (PBMCs), collected at new diagnosis, from a patient treated with antithyroid drugs. These receptors all stem from a woman aged 25 to 39 with Graves disease.

Many counts were recorded for this clonotype. The chain couples TRBV29-1 to TRBJ2-7; TRBD2 matches at 13 bases. V shed 6 bases and J 2 bases; nucleotides not matched to a gene: 7. This CDR3 spans 15 amino acids. Germline CDR1 SQVTM, CDR2 ANQGSEA. The CDR3 reads CSVTQGLAGPYEQYF. The CDR3 coding sequence is TGCAGCGTCACCCAGGGACTAGCGGGACCCTACGAGCAGTACTTC.

This clonotype was observed at least ten times. The DNA for the CDR3 is TGCAGTGCTAGAGATCTGTACGGGAGGGAGCACAATGAGCAGTTCTTC. It is translated as CSARDLYGREHNEQFF. The chain carries TRBV20-1 and TRBJ2-1; 8 bases match TRBD2. This CDR3 region has 16 residues. Per the germline V gene, CDR1 is DFQATT and CDR2 is SNEGSKA (reference sequence). The V and J ends lost 0 bases and 5 bases, in that order; junction bases with no gene match: 9.

This clonotype was seen at least ten times. The rearrangement links TRBV11-2 to TRBJ2-3, with 9 bases aligning to TRBD1. The CDR3 covers 17 residues. J was trimmed by 2 bases and V by 5 bases; bases with no gene match: 11. Germline CDR1 SGHAT, CDR2 FQNNGV. CDR3 sequence reads: CASSHTNRDRVTDTQYF. The CDR3 DNA reads TGTGCCAGCAGCCACACGAACCGGGACAGGGTCACAGATACGCAGTATTTT.

J is TRBJ2-1 and V is TRBV5-1; 8 bases map to TRBD1. CDR1 and CDR2 from the germline V gene are SGHRS and YFSETQ. The CDR3 length is 15 residues. Trimming removed 6 bases from V and 1 base from J; junction bases left unmatched: 6. CDR3 nucleotide sequence: TGCGCCAGCACCTCGGGACAGGCTTCCTACAATGAGCAGTTCTTC. This sequence encodes CASTSGQASYNEQFF.

This clonotype was seen a handful of times. The V gene is TRBV12-3 or TRBV12-4, the J gene TRBJ2-7, with D unresolved. The CDR3 sequence is 12 residues long. The germline V and J ends were trimmed by 4 bases and 3 bases, with 7 bases remaining between them. The CDR3 region has the DNA TGTGCCAGCAGTTCAGACAACTACGAGCAGTACTTC. Translated: CASSSDNYEQYF.

This clonotype was seen a handful of times. The chain couples TRBV12-3 or TRBV12-4 to TRBJ2-7, with 10 nucleotides matching TRBD2. J gave up 2 bases and V 7 bases, and 5 bases lay outside the gene matches. The CDR3 has 14 residues. The CDR3 here is CASIPTSGPYEQYF. CDR3 DNA: TGTGCCAGCATCCCGACTAGCGGGCCCTACGAGCAGTACTTC.

This clonotype showed up many times. The chain uses TRBV2 and TRBJ2-5; 13 bases are shared with TRBD2. CDR3 length: 14 amino acids. Germline V gene sequence: CDR1 SNHLY, CDR2 FYNNEI. Unmatched junction bases numbered 8, after V lost 11 bases and J lost 5 bases. The CDR3 here is CACSTSGRAETQYF. Here the CDR3 DNA reads TGTGCCTGCTCTACTAGCGGGAGGGCGGAGACCCAGTACTTC.

Many counts were recorded for this clonotype. The chain is built from TRBV20-1 and TRBJ2-1; 7 bases match TRBD2. The CDR3 has 14 amino acids. Germline CDR1 is DFQATT and CDR2 is SNEGSKA (reference sequence). With 2 bases clipped from V and 6 bases from J, the junction kept 7 bases outside the gene matches. CDR3 region: CSARLAALGNEQFF. CDR3 bases: TGCAGTGCTAGACTAGCGGCCCTGGGCAATGAGCAGTTCTTC.

This clonotype was detected many times. The chain carries TRBV9 and TRBJ1-1; the match to TRBD1 covers 7 bases. CDR3 length: 15 amino acids. With 3 bases clipped from V and 4 bases from J, the junction kept 9 bases outside the gene matches. Germline loops: CDR1 SGDLS, CDR2 YYNGEE. The CDR3: CASSGDSSGGTEAFF. Written as DNA, the CDR3 is TGTGCCAGCAGCGGGGACAGTTCAGGGGGCACTGAAGCTTTCTTT.

This clonotype was recorded at least ten times. The CDR3 region is CSARGTGGNTIYF. The CDR3 DNA reads TGCAGTGCTAGGGGCACAGGGGGAAACACCATATATTTT. The V and J genes are TRBV20-1 and TRBJ1-3; tentatively, D is TRBD1 (6 bases). CDR1 and CDR2 (germline): DFQATT, SNEGSKA (reference sequence). This CDR3 has 13 amino acids. Trimming took 3 bases from V and 4 from J, leaving 10 bases between them.

The rearrangement joins TRBV28 to TRBJ2-1; D perhaps matches TRBD2 (5 bases). This CDR3 spans 15 amino acids. Between the trimmed V and J ends, which lost 7 bases and 2 bases, there was a span of 15 bases. The germline V gene has CDR1 MDHEN and CDR2 SYDVKM. CDR3 in amino acids: CASTHRTGAYNEQFF. The CDR3 DNA reads TGTGCCAGCACCCATCGGACTGGAGCCTACAATGAGCAGTTCTTC.

Ten or more counts support this clonotype. The chain joins TRBV29-1 to TRBJ2-7, with 7 positions matching TRBD1. Per germline, CDR1 SQVTM and CDR2 ANQGSEA. V was pared by 6 bases and J by 2 bases, with 7 bases of the junction left unmatched. The CDR3 loop spans 13 amino acids. The CDR3 reads CSVTGTATYEQYF. The CDR3 nucleotides are TGCAGCGTAACCGGGACAGCCACCTACGAGCAGTACTTC.

V and J are TRBV7-3 and TRBJ2-1, with TRBD2 matching 9 bases. J lost 2 bases, V lost 3 bases, and 2 bases had no gene match. The CDR3 has 15 amino acids. Germline CDR1 is SGHTA and CDR2 is FQGTGA. The CDR3 DNA sequence: TGTGCCAGCAGCTTTAGCGGGAGAACCTACAATGAGCAGTTCTTC. Its protein is CASSFSGRTYNEQFF.

This clonotype has a count of ten or more. The chain carries TRBV3-1 and TRBJ1-1, with D maybe TRBD1 (5 bases). The CDR3 sequence is 12 residues long. The germline gives CDR1 LGHDT, CDR2 YNNKEL (reference sequence). V was clipped by 3 bases and J by 7 bases, with 9 bases between them. In DNA, the CDR3 is TGTGCCAGCAGCCAGAGGGACTTTGAAGCTTTCTTT. Its protein is CASSQRDFEAFF.